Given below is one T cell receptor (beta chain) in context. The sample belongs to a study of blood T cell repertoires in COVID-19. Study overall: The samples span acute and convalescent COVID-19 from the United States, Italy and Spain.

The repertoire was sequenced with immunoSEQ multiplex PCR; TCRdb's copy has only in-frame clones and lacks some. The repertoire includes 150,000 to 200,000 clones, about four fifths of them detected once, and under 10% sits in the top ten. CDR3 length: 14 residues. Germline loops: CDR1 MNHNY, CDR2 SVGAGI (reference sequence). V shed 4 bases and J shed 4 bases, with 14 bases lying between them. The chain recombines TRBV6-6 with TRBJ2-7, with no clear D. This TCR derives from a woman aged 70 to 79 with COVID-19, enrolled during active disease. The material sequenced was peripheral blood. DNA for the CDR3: TGTGCCAGCAGTTTCGGGTCCGCTGATTACGAGCAGTACTTC. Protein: CASSFGSADYEQYF.